The source of this TCR beta chain is a study of blood T cell repertoires in COVID-19. For the study at large: Samples representing acute and convalescent COVID-19 were sourced from the United States, Italy and Spain. Sources were T cells, B-cell-depleted T cells, or PBMCs; the material itself was cDNA or gDNA.

Per the original methods: Nucleated cell counts were estimated from reference gene primer amplification. Sequencing used immunoSEQ multiplex PCR; TCRdb keeps in-frame clones, though not all of them. V, J and clone size are those of that table, while D and trimming were read from the DNA. The sample holds tens of thousands of clones, roughly nine tenths seen once. V lost 0 bases and J lost 7; bases outside the gene matches: 6. This CDR3 region has 14 residues. CDR1 and CDR2 (germline): GTSNPN, SVGIG (reference sequence). Input material: peripheral blood. The receptor was isolated from a man between 60 and 75 years old with COVID-19, enrolled during active disease. The J gene is TRBJ2-4, the V gene TRBV30; TRBD2 matches 7 bases. The CDR3, as DNA: TGTGCCTGGAGTGTACTACTCGGGGGGAACATTCAGTACTTC. Amino acid sequence: CAWSVLLGGNIQYF.